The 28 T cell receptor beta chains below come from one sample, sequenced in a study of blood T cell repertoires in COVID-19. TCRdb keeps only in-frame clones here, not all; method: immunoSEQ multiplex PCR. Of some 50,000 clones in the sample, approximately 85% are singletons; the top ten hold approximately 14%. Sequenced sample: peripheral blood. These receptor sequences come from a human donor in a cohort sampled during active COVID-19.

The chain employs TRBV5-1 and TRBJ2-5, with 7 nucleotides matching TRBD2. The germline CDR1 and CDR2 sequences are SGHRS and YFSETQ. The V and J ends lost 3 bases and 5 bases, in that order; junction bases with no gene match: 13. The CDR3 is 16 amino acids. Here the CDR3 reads CASSSARREWEETQYF. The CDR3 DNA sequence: TGCGCCAGCAGCTCGGCCCGGCGGGAGTGGGAGGAGACCCAGTACTTC.

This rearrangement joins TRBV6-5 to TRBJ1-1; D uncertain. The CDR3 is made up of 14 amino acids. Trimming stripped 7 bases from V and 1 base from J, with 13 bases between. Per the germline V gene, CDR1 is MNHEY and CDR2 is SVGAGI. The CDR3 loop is CASNPIRENTEAFF. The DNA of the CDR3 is TGTGCCAGCAACCCCATAAGAGAGAACACTGAAGCTTTCTTT.

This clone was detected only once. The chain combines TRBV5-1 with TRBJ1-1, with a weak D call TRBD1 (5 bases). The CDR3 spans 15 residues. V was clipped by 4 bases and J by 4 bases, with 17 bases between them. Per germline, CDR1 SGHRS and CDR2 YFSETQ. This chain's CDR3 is CASSSFQGGGTEAFF. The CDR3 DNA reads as TGCGCCAGCAGCAGTTTCCAGGGAGGTGGCACTGAAGCTTTCTTT.

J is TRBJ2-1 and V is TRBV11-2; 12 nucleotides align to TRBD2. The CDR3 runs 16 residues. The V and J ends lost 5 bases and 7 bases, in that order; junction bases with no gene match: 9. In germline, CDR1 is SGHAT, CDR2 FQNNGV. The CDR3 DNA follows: TGTGCCAGCAGCCGGACTAGCGGGATGCGAGATAATGAGCAGTTCTTC. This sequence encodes CASSRTSGMRDNEQFF.

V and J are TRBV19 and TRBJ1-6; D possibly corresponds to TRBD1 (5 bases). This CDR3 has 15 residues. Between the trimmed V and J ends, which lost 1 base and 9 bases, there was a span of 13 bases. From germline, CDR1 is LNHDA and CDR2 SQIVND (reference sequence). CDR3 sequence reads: CASSIGGREASPLHF. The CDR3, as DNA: TGTGCCAGTAGTATAGGCGGCAGGGAGGCTTCACCCCTCCACTTT. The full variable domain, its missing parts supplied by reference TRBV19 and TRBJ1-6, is DGGITQSPKYLFRKEGQNVTLSCEQNLNHDAMYWYRQDPGQGLRLIYYSQIVNDFQKGDIAEGYSVSREKKESFPLTVTSAQKNPTAFYLCASSIGGREASPLHFGNGTRLTVT.

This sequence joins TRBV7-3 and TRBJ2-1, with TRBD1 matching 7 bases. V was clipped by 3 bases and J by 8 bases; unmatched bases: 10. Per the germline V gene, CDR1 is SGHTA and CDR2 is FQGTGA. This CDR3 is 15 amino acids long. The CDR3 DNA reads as TGTGCCAGCAGCTTTCAAGGGGGCGCCGCCTATGAGCAGTTCTTC. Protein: CASSFQGGAAYEQFF.

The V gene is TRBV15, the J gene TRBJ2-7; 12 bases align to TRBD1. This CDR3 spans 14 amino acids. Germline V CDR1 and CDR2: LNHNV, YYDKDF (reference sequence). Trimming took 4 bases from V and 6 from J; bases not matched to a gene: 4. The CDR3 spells CATSTGQGAGEQYF. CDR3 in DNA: TGTGCCACCAGCACGGGACAGGGGGCTGGCGAGCAGTACTTC.

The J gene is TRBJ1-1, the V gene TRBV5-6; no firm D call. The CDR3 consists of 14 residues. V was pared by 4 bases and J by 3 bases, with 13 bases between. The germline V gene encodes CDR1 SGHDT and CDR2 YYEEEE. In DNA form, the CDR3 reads TGTGCCAGCAGCCAACTTGGACTCGACACTGAAGCTTTCTTT. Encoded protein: CASSQLGLDTEAFF.

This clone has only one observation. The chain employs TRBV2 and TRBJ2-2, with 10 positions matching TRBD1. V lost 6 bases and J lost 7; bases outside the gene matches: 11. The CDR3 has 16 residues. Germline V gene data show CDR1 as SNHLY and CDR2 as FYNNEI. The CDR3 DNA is TGTGCCAGCAGAGCAGACAGGGGGCAAGGCCGCGGGGAGCTGTTTTTT. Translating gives CASRADRGQGRGELFF.

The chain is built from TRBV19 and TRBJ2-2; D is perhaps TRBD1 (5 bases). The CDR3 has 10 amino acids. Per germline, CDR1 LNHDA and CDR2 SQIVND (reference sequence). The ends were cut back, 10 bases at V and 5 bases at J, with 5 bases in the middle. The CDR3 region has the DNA TGTGCCACAGGGACCGGGGAGCTGTTTTTT. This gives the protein CATGTGELFF.

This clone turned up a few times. This CDR3 is CASSPGLSRGGEQYF. The CDR3 region has the DNA TGTGCCAGCAGCCCGGGACTCTCGAGGGGCGGCGAGCAGTACTTC. The chain has TRBV6-2 or TRBV6-3 and TRBJ2-7; the D gene is possibly TRBD2 (6 bases). V was cut by 6 bases and J by 6 bases, with 21 bases left in between. CDR3 length: 15 residues. Germline lookup yields CDR1 MNHEY and CDR2 SVGEGT.

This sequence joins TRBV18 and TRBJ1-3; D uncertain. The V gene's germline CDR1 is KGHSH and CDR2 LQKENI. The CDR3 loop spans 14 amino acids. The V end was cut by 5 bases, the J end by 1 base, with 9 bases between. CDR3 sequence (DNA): TGTGCCAGCTCAAAGACGGAGTCTGGAAACACCATATATTTT. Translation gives CASSKTESGNTIYF.

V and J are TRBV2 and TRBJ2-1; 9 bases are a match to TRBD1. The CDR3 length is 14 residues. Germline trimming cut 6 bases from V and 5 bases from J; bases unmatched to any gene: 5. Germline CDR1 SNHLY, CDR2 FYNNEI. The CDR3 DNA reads TGTGCCAGCAGGGGGACAGGGAGTGACAATGAGCAGTTCTTC. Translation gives CASRGTGSDNEQFF.

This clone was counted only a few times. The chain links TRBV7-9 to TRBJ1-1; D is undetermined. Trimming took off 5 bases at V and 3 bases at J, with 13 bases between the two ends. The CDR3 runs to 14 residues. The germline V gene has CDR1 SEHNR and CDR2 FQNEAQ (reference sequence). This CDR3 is CASSRLMTDTEAFF. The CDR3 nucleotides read TGTGCCAGCAGCCGCCTGATGACTGACACTGAAGCTTTCTTT.

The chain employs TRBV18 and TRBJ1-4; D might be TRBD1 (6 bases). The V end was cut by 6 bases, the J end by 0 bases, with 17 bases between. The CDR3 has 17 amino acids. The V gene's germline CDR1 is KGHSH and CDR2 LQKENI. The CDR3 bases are TGTGCCAGCTCTCGACAGGACCAGGGAGCAACTAATGAAAAACTGTTTTTT. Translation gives CASSRQDQGATNEKLFF.

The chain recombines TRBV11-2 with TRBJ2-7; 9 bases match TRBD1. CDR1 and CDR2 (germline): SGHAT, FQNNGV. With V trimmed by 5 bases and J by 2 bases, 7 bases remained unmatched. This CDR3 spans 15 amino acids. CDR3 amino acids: CASSRGQGRPYEQYF. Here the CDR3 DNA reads TGTGCCAGCAGCCGGGGACAGGGTAGACCCTACGAGCAGTACTTC.

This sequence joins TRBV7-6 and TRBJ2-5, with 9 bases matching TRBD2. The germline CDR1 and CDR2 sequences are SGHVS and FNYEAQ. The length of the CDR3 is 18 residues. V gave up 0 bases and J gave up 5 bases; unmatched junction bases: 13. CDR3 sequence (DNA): TGTGCCAGCAGCTTAGCGGTTAGCGGGAGCACCGGGTCTGAGACCCAGTACTTC. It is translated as CASSLAVSGSTGSETQYF.

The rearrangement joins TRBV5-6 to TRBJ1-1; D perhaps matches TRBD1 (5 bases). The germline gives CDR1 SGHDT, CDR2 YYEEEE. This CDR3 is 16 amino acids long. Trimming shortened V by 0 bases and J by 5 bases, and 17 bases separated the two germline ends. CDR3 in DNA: TGTGCCAGCAGCTTGGCCCGGGGGGGAGCTTTTACTGAAGCTTTCTTT. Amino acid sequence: CASSLARGGAFTEAFF.

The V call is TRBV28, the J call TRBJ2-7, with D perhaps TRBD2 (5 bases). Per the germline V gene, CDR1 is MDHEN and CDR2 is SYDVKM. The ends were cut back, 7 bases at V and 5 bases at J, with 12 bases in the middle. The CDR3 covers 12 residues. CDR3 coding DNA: TGTGCCAGCACCGCGGGTTGGGACGAGCAGTACTTC. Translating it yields CASTAGWDEQYF. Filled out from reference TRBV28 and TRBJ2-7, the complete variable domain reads DVKVTQSSRYLVKRTGEKVFLECVQDMDHENMFWYRQDPGLGLRLIYFSYDVKMKEKGDIPEGYSVSREKKERFSLILESASTNQTSMYLCASTAGWDEQYFGPGTRLTVT.

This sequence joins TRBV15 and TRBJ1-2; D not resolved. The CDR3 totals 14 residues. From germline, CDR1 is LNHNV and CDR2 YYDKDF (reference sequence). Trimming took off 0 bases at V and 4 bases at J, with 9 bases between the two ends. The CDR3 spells CATSRDSGSYGYTF. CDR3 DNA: TGTGCCACCAGCAGAGACTCGGGTTCCTATGGCTACACCTTC.

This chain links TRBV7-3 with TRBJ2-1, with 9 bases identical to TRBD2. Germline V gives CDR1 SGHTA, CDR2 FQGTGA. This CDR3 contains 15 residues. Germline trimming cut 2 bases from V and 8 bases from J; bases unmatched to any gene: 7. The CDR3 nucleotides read TGTGCCAGCAGCTTACGGCGCGGGGGGGCCTATGAGCAGTTCTTC. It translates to CASSLRRGGAYEQFF.

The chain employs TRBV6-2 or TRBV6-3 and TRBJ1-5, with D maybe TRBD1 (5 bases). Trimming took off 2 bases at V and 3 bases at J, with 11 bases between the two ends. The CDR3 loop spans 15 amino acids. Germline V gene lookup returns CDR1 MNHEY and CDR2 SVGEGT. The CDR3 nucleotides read TGTGCCAGCAGTTACGGGGGGATCGTCAATCAGCCCCAGCATTTT. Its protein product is CASSYGGIVNQPQHF.

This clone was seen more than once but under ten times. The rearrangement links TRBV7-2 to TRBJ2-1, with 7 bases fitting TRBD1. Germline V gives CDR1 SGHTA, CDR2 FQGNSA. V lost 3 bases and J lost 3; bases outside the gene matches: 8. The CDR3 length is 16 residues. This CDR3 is CASSFQQPGGYNEQFF. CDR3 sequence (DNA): TGTGCCAGCAGCTTCCAACAGCCAGGGGGCTACAATGAGCAGTTCTTC.

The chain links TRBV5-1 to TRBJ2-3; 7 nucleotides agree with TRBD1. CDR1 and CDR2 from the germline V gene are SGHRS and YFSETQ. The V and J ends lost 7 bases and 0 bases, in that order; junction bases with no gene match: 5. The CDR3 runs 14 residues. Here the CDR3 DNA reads TGCGCCAGCCGTGCACAGGGGAGCACAGATACGCAGTATTTT. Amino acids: CASRAQGSTDTQYF.

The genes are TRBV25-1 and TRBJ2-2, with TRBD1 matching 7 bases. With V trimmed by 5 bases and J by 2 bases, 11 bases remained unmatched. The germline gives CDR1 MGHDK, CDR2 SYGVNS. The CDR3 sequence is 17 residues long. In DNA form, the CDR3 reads TGTGCCAGCAGTTCCTACCCGGGACAGACTAACACCGGGGAGCTGTTTTTT. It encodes CASSSYPGQTNTGELFF.

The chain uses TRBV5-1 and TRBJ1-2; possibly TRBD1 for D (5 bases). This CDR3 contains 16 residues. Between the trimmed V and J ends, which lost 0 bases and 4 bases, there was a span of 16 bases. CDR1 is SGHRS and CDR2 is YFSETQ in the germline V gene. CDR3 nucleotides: TGCGCCAGCAGCTTGGCCGTTACAGGTAGAGGCTATGGCTACACCTTC. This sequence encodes CASSLAVTGRGYGYTF.

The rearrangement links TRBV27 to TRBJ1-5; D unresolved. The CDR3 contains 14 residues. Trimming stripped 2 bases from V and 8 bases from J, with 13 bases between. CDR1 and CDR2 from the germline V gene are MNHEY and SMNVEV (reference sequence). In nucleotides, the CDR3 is TGTGCCAGCAGTTTACCAAAAAAAATAGAGCCCCAGCATTTT. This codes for CASSLPKKIEPQHF.

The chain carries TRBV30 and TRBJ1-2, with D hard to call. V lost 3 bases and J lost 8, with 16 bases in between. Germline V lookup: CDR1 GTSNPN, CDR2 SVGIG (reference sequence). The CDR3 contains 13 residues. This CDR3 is CAWREGGLGGYTF. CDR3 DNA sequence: TGTGCCTGGAGGGAAGGAGGGTTAGGGGGCTACACCTTC.